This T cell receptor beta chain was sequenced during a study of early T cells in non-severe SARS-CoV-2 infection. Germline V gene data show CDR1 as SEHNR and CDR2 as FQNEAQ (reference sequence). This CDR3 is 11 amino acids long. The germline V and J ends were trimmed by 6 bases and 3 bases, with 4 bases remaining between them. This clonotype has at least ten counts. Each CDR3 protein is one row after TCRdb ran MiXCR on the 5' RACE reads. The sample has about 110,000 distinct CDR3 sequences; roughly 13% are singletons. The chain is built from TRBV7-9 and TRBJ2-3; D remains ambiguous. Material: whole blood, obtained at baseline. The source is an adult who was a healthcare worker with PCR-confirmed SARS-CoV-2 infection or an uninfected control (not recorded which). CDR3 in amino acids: CASSTTDTQYF. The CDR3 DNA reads TGTGCCAGCAGTACTACAGATACGCAGTATTTT.